The clone carrying this T cell receptor beta chain came up once. These data originate in a study of patients and donors after allogeneic stem cell transplantation. The CDR3 length is 16 residues. From germline, CDR1 is SGHRS and CDR2 YFSETQ. J lost 5 bases, V lost 3 bases, and 13 bases had no gene match. TCRdb fed the RT-PCR reads into MiXCR, producing one record per CDR3 protein. The table shows 90,000 to 120,000 distinct CDR3 sequences, with 35% occurring only once. The chain links TRBV5-1 to TRBJ2-5, with 7 bases matching TRBD1. The TCR was taken from a human donor who was either an allogeneic HSCT recipient or a stem cell or donor lymphocyte infusion donor (not recorded which). It is not recorded whose cells these are; they may come from a transplant donor. Source material: blood, either unsorted or a sorted T cell fraction (not recorded which). CDR3 amino acids: CASSSTGDGGGETQYF. CDR3 nucleotide sequence: TGCGCCAGCAGCTCCACAGGGGACGGAGGTGGTGAGACCCAGTACTTC. The variable domain in full, with the rest retrieved from reference TRBV5-1 and TRBJ2-5, is KAGVTQTPRYLIKTRGQQVTLSCSPISGHRSVSWYQQTPGQGLQFLFEYFSETQRNKGNFPGRFSGRQFSNSRSEMNVSTLELGDSALYLCASSSTGDGGGETQYFGPGTRLLVL.